This T cell receptor (beta chain) was observed in a study of T cell responses to AZD1222 COVID-19 vaccine. Study-level results: Baseline serology detected seropositivity in only six AZD1222 recipients. Spike-specific TCR breadth and depth went up after people got two AZD1222 doses. No repertoire was sampled before or during the peak T cell response, only after it. The study found vaccine-associated CD4 TCRs spanning spike, dominant at 160-218 and 743-854.

The V gene's germline CDR1 is SGHRS and CDR2 YFSETQ. Trimming removed 0 bases at V and 0 bases at J, with 9 bases between. The CDR3 has 16 residues. Comments on this clone: Its antigen remains unknown.

Only in-frame clones appear in the TCRdb table, and some are missing; sequencing was by immunoSEQ multiplex PCR. Here the sample spans roughly 150,000 clones, 70% to 90% being singletons. Specimen: peripheral blood, collected on day 0 of MenACWY control vaccination. This TCR was recovered from an adult in good health. The chain carries TRBV5-1 and TRBJ1-4; D possibly corresponds to TRBD1 (6 bases). In DNA, the CDR3 is TGCGCCAGCAGCTTGGATCGGGGGCCAACTAATGAAAAACTGTTTTTT. Translation gives CASSLDRGPTNEKLFF. The whole variable domain, remainder taken from reference TRBV5-1 and TRBJ1-4, is KAGVTQTPRYLIKTRGQQVTLSCSPISGHRSVSWYQQTPGQGLQFLFEYFSETQRNKGNFPGRFSGRQFSNSRSEMNVSTLELGDSALYLCASSLDRGPTNEKLFFGSGTQLSVL.